This TCR beta chain emerged from a study of OX40 agonist ivuxolimab in advanced cancers. This clone has only one observation. What it binds is not known. Overall study results and limits: Expanded clones were, on average, more numerous in CD8+ T cells than in CD4+.

Assay: immunoSEQ multiplex PCR; the TCRdb copy retains only in-frame clones and omits some. The repertoire holds around 41,000 clones, with about 82% as singletons. The material was CD4+ or CD8+ T cells sorted from blood, obtained in a trial of the OX40 agonist ivuxolimab. This receptor was identified in an adult with an advanced solid tumor such as melanoma, head and neck, liver or kidney cancer.

CDR3 sequence: CASSLAITGGRNEQFF. As DNA, the CDR3 is TGTGCCAGCAGCTTGGCCATTACAGGGGGTCGTAATGAGCAGTTCTTC. V and J are TRBV11-1 and TRBJ2-1; 8 bases map to TRBD1. The CDR3 totals 16 residues. The germline V gene has CDR1 SGHAT and CDR2 FQDESV (reference sequence). Trimming took 3 bases from V and 7 from J; bases not matched to a gene: 11.